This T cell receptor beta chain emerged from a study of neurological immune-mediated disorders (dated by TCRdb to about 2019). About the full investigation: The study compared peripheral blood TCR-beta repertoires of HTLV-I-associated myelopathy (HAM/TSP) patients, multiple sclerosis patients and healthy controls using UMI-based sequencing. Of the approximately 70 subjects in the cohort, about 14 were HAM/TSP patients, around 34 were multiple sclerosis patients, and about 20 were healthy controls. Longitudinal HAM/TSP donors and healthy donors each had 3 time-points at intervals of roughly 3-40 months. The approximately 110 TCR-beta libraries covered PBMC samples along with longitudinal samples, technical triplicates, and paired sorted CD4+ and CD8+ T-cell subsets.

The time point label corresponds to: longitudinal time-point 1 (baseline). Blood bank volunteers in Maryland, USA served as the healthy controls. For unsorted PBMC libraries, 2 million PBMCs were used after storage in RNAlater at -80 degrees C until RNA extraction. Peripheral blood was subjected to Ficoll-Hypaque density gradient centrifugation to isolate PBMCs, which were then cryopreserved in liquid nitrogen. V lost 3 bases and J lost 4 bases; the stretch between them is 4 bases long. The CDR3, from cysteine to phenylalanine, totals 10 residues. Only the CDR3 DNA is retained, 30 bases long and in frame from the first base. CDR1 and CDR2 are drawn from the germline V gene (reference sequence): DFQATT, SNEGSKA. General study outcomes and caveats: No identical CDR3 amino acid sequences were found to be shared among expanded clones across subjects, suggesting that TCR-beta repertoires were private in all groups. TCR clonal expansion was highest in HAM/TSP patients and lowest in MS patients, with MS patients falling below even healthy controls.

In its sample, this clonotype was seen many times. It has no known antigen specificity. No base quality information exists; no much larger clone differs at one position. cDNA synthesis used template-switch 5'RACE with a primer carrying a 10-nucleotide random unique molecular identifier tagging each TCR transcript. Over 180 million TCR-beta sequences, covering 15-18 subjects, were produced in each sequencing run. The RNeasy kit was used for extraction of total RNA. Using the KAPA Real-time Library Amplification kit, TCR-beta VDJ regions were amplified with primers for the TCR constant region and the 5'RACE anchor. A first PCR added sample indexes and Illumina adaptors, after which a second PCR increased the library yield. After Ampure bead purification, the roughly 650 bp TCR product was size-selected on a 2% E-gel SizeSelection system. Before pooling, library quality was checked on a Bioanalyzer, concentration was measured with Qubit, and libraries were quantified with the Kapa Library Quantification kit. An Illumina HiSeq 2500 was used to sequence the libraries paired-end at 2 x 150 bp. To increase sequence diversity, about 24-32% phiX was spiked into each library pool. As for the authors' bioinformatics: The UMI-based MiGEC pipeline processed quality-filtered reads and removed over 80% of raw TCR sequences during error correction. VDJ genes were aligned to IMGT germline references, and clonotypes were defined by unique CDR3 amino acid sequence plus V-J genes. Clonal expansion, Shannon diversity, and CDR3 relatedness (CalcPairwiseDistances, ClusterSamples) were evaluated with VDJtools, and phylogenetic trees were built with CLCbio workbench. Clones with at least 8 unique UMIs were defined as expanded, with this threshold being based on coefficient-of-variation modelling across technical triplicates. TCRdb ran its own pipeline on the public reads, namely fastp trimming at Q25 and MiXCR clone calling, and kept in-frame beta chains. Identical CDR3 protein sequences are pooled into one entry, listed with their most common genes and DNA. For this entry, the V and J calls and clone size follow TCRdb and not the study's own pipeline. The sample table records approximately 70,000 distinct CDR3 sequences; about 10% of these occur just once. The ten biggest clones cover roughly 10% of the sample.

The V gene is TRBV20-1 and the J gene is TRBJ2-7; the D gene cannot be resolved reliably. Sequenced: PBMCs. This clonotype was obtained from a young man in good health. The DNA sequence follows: TGCAGTGCTAGGTGGTACGAGCAGTACTTC. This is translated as CSARWYEQYF.